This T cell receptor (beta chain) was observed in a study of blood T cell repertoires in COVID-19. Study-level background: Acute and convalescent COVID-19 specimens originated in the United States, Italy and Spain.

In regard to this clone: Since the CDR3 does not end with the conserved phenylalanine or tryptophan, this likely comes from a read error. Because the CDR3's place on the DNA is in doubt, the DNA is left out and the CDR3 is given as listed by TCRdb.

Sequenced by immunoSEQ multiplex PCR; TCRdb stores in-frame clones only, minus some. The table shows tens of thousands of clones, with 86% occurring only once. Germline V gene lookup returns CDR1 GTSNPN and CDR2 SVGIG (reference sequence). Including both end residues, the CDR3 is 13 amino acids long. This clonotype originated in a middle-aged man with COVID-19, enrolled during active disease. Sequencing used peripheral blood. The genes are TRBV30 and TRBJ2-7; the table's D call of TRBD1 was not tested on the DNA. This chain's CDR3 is CAWSARQGGAVNL.